The clone carrying this TCR beta chain has just one count. The target antigen is unknown. Generated by immunoSEQ multiplex PCR, the TCRdb table keeps only in-frame clones and is missing some. Of about 92,000 clones detected, over 75% appear once; the ten largest clones hold roughly 10%. This entry belongs to a study of T cell responses to AZD1222 COVID-19 vaccine. This CDR3 has 13 residues. Study-level results: Baseline antibody screening turned up just six or seven seropositive AZD1222 recipients. Most donors were white British and more were female, and clonal diversity was possibly underestimated. Unmutated variant regions are reportedly targeted by nearly half of spike-specific TCRs.

The sample in question was peripheral blood, obtained on day 0 of AZD1222 vaccination. This clonotype was sampled from an adult in good health. The rearrangement links TRBV21-1 to TRBJ2-5; TRBD1, as called in the table, went unchecked against the DNA. TRBV21-1 is shown as a pseudogene. Written as DNA, the CDR3 is TGTGCCAGGCGACCTTCCTCAGGGGAGACCCAGTACTTC. Translated, it gives CARRPSSGETQYF.